The rows below give T cell receptor beta chains drawn from one sample of a study of blood T cells in healthy people across ages. TCRdb fed the 5' RACE reads into MiXCR, producing one record per CDR3 protein. The sample lists some 1.1 million distinct CDR3 sequences, 35% to 45% occurring once. Sequencing input: blood. These TCRs come from a young man in good health. The CDR3 runs from the conserved cysteine through the conserved F or W. Fields, in order: V gene, D gene, J gene, clone size, CDR3 protein, CDR3 DNA. D genes are given only for firm matches. Clone size is given for some rows only: seen once, a few or many times, or a class if the clone is expanded.

>TRBV4-2|NA|TRBJ1-1|many
CASSQDGGKNTEAFF
TGTGCCAGCAGCCAAGACGGGGGAAAGAACACTGAAGCTTTCTTT
>TRBV3-1|NA|TRBJ2-3|few
CASSRLGTSTDTQYF
TGTGCCAGCAGCCGGTTGGGGACCAGCACAGATACGCAGTATTTT
>TRBV12-3/TRBV12-4|TRBD2|TRBJ2-1|many
CASIGRDYSYNEQFF
TGTGCCAGCATAGGGAGGGACTACTCCTACAATGAGCAGTTCTTC
>TRBV7-9|NA|TRBJ2-3|few
CASRQMASTDTQYF
TGTGCCAGCAGGCAGATGGCTAGCACAGATACGCAGTATTTT
>TRBV4-3|TRBD1|TRBJ1-1|once
CASSRETGALNTEAFF
TGCGCCAGCAGCCGGGAGACAGGGGCGTTGAACACTGAAGCTTTCTTT
>TRBV27|NA|TRBJ1-5|NA
CAPTWQEAQHF
TGTGCCCCTACTTGGCAGGAAGCCCAGCATTTT
>TRBV7-2|NA|TRBJ1-1|many
CASSLVGLGAEAFF
TGTGCCAGCAGCTTAGTTGGGTTGGGAGCTGAAGCTTTCTTT
>TRBV4-1|TRBD2|TRBJ2-1|NA
CASSQDVTSGVYNEQFF
TGCGCCAGCAGCCAAGATGTGACTAGCGGAGTCTACAATGAGCAGTTCTTC
>TRBV19|NA|TRBJ1-2|NA
CASSVTLLGGRHGYTF
TGTGCCAGTAGCGTAACCCTACTTGGAGGGAGGCATGGCTACACCTTC
>TRBV5-6|NA|TRBJ2-2|few
CASSRPTGTTTGELFF
TGTGCCAGCAGCCGACCAACCGGGACCACCACCGGGGAGCTGTTTTTT
>TRBV4-3|NA|TRBJ2-4|few
CASSQDSAEENIQYF
TGCGCCAGCAGCCAAGATTCCGCGGAAGAAAACATTCAGTACTTC
>TRBV27|NA|TRBJ1-1|few
CASSPLAGVNTEAFF
TGTGCCAGCAGTCCCTTGGCAGGGGTGAACACTGAAGCTTTCTTT
>TRBV20-1|NA|TRBJ2-7|NA
CSAREFGFDQDGHEQYF
TGCAGTGCTAGAGAATTCGGTTTTGATCAGGACGGGCACGAGCAGTACTTC
>TRBV6-5|NA|TRBJ1-1|few
CASSYSGPDNEAFF
TGTGCCAGCAGTTACAGTGGGCCTGATAATGAAGCTTTCTTT
>TRBV5-1|NA|TRBJ2-6|once
CASSLESGRANVLTF
NA
>TRBV6-2/TRBV6-3|NA|TRBJ2-7|NA
CASSYYPETPHLLQLYNEQYF
TGTGCCAGCAGTTATTACCCAGAGACACCTCATTTACTTCAATTATACAATGAGCAGTACTTC
>TRBV2|TRBD1|TRBJ1-2|few
CASSQTGEYNYGYTF
TGTGCCAGCAGTCAGACAGGGGAGTATAACTATGGCTACACCTTC
>TRBV12-5|NA|TRBJ1-1|NA
CASGLVTAGLNTEAFF
TGTGCTAGTGGTTTGGTTACCGCCGGCCTGAACACTGAAGCTTTCTTT
>TRBV7-9|NA|TRBJ2-3|few
CAGSPGYEVGVSTDTQYF
TGTGCCGGGTCCCCAGGGTACGAAGTCGGAGTGAGCACAGATACGCAGTATTTT
>TRBV20-1|TRBD1|TRBJ1-4|few
CSARTGGIEKLFF
TGCAGTGCTAGGACAGGGGGCATCGAAAAACTGTTTTTT
>TRBV2|TRBD1|TRBJ2-1|few
CASTDRGPSFTYNEQFF
TGTGCCAGCACGGACAGGGGGCCCTCCTTCACCTACAATGAGCAGTTCTTC
>TRBV9|TRBD2|TRBJ2-3|once
CASSVGGTSGGREDTQYF
TGTGCCAGCAGCGTTGGAGGGACTAGCGGGGGGCGAGAAGATACGCAGTATTTT
>TRBV20-1|NA|TRBJ2-5|NA
CSARDQGARYNEQYF
TGCAGTGCTAGAGATCAAGGGGCTCGCTACAATGAGCAGTACTTC